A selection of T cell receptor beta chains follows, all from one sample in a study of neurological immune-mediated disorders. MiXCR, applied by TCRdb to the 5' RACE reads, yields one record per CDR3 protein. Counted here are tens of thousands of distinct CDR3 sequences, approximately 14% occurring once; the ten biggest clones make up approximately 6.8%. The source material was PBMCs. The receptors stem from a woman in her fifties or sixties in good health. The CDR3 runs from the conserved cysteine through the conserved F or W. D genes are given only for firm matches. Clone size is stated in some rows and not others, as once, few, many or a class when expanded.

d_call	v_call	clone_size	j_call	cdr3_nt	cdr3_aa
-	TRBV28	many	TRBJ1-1	TGTGCCAGCAGTGGATTGAACACTGAAGCTTTCTTT	CASSGLNTEAFF
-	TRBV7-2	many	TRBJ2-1	TGTGCCAGCAGTCTTCTCCTGTTGAATGAGCAGTTCTTC	CASSLLLLNEQFF
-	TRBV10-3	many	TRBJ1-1	TGTGCCATCAGTCTTCAGGCGCCTAACATGAACACTGAAGCTTTCTTT	CAISLQAPNMNTEAFF
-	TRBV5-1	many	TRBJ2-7	TGCGCCAGCAGCCCGGGACTCCAGAGCTCCTACGAGCAGTACTTC	CASSPGLQSSYEQYF
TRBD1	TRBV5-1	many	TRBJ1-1	TGCGCCAGCAGCTACAGACAGGGGGACACTGAAGCTTTCTTT	CASSYRQGDTEAFF
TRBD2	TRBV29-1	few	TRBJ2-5	TGCAGCGTTTTGGGAGGGGCGTACAAAGAGACCCAGTACTTC	CSVLGGAYKETQYF
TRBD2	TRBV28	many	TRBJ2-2	TGTGCCAGCAAAACGACTAGCGCCACCGGGGAGCTGTTTTTT	CASKTTSATGELFF
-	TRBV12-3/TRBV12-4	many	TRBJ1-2	TGTGCCAGCAGTTTACAGGGGAGCCTGCGAGGTGGCTACACCTTC	CASSLQGSLRGGYTF
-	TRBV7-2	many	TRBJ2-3	TGTGCCAGCAGCTCCGGGACCGCCCAAGACTGGCTAGCTGGCACAGATACGCAGTATTTT	CASSSGTAQDWLAGTDTQYF
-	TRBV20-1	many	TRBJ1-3	TGCAGTGCTAGAGGCGCGGGGCGGGGATCGATGGGAAACACCATATATTTT	CSARGAGRGSMGNTIYF
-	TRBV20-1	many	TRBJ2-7	TGCAGTGCTAGTAACATCTACGAGCAGTACTTC	CSASNIYEQYF
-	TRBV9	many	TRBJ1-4	TGTGCCAGCAGCGTAGCACACGACAGGCGTCCCGATGAAAAACTGTTTTTT	CASSVAHDRRPDEKLFF
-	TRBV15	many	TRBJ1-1	TGTGCCACCAGCAGAGAGCCCACAGGGACGAACACTGAAGCTTTCTTT	CATSREPTGTNTEAFF
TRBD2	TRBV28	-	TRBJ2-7	TGTGCCAGCAGCTCGACTAGCGCCTACTACGAGCAGTACTTC	CASSSTSAYYEQYF
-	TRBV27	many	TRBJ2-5	TGTGCCAGCAGTTTGGGTGGACCATGGTACTTC	CASSLGGPWYF
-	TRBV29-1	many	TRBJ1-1	TGCAGCGTTGAAGAAGGGGCAGCTTTCTTT	CSVEEGAAFF
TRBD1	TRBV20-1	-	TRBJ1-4	TGCAGTGCTCCCGGGACAGGGAGTGAAAAACTGTTTTTT	CSAPGTGSEKLFF
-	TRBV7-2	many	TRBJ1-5	TGTGCCAGCAGCTTAGTTTTTCAGGATCAGCCCCAGCATTTT	CASSLVFQDQPQHF
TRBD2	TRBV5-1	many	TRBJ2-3	TGCGCCAGCAGCTTGGCCCCCCTAGCGGGAGGGAAAGATACGCAGTATTTT	CASSLAPLAGGKDTQYF
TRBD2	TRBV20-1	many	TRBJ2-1	TGCAGTGCGCGACGTAAGGGACTAGCGGGAGGGGGCTCCTACAATGAGCAGTTCTTC	CSARRKGLAGGGSYNEQFF
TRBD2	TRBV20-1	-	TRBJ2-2	TGCAGTGCGGAAAGGGCTAGCGGGGCCGCCGGGGAGCTGTTTTTT	CSAERASGAAGELFF
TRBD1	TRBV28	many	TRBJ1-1	TGTGCCAGCACCTTACGGACAGGATGGGGCACTGAAGCTTTCTTT	CASTLRTGWGTEAFF
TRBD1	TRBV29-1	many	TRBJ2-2	TGCAGCGTTGGGAAGGGGGCAAACGGGGAGCTGTTTTTT	CSVGKGANGELFF
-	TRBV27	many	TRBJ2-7	TGTGCCAGCAGTGTCTCCGACGAGCAGTACTTC	CASSVSDEQYF
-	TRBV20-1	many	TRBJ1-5	TGCAGTGCTACCCGGAGCAATCAGCCCCAGCATTTT	CSATRSNQPQHF
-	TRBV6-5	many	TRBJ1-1	TGTGCCAGCAGCTCATACAAGAACACTGAAGCTTTCTTT	CASSSYKNTEAFF
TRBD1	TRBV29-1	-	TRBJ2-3	TGCAGCGTTGAAGCCGCGGGCAGGGGACAGAGAACAGATACGCAGTATTTT	CSVEAAGRGQRTDTQYF
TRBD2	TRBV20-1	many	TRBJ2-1	TGCAGTGCTACTCTAGCGGGGGGGCCCCGTGAGCAGTTCTTC	CSATLAGGPREQFF
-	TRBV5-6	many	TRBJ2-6	TGTGCCAGCAGCTTGGTTCTGCGGCAGGACGTCCTGACTTTC	CASSLVLRQDVLTF
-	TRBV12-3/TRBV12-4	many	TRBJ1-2	TGTGCCAGCAGCCCCGGCCGTCTTGGCTACACCTTC	CASSPGRLGYTF